The clone carrying this T cell receptor (beta chain) has ten or more counts. The antigen is undetermined. This entry is derived from a study of human T cells and chemical hapten exposure. Looking at the study overall: Sensitization applied 2% DPC to roughly 2 cm by roughly 2 cm of upper inner arm skin.

Stated time point: patch test 1, 2 weeks after DPC sensitization. Treatment indicated: therapeutic diphenylcyclopropenone sensitization with weekly scalp DPC. At every patch-test visit, blood was drawn before the patch test was applied. TCRdb redid the calling of the RACE reads with MiXCR, one entry per CDR3 protein. Of fewer than 400,000 distinct CDR3 sequences in the sample, about 7% were seen once. Findings and limits, study-wide: All donors were alopecia patients, so their immunity may differ from that of healthy people. Among expanded TCRs, significantly more large CDR3 similarity clusters formed than among controls.

The CDR3 is made up of 17 amino acids. Trimming stripped 2 bases from V and 0 bases from J, with 11 bases between. Germline CDR1 and CDR2: MNHEY and SVGAGI. This chain links TRBV6-5 with TRBJ2-6; D remains ambiguous. Material: whole blood, obtained in connection with sensitization to the hapten diphenylcyclopropenone (DPC). The source is a woman under 30 with alopecia areata. Some clones in this sample may be carry-over from other donors' samples. Written as DNA, the CDR3 is TGTGCCAGCAGTTACAGCCAGGTCGGCTCTGGGGCCAACGTCCTGACTTTC. This codes for CASSYSQVGSGANVLTF.